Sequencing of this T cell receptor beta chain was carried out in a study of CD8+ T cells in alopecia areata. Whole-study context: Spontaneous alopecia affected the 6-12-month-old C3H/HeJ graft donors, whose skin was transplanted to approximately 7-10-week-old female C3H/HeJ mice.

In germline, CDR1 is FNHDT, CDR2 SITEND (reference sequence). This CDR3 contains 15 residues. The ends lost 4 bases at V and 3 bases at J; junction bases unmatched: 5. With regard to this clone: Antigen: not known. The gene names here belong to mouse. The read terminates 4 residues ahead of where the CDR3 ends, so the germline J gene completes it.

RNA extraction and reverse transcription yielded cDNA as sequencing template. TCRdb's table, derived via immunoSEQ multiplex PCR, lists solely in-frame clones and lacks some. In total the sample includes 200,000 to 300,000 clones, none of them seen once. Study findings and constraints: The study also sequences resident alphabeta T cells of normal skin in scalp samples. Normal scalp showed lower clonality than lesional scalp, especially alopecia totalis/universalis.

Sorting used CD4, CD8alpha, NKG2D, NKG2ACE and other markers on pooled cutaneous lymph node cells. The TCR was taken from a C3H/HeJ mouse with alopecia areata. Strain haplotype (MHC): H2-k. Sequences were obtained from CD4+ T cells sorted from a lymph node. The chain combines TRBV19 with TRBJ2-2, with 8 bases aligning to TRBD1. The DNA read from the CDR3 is TGTGCCAGCAGTCTCAGGGGGCAGTACACCGGG. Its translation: CASSLRGQYTG. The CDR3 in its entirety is CASSLRGQYTGQLYF.